This T cell receptor beta chain was captured in a study of blood T cell repertoires in COVID-19. Clones were sequenced by immunoSEQ multiplex PCR, and TCRdb holds only the in-frame ones, with some missing. The data show about 100,000 clones, with roughly nine tenths seen just once and roughly a sixth held by the top ten. This CDR3 has 13 amino acids. The germline V and J ends were trimmed by 4 bases and 6 bases, with 10 bases remaining between them. Germline V gene sequence: CDR1 PRHDT, CDR2 FYEKMQ (reference sequence). The TCR sequence derives from a middle-aged man with acute or convalescent COVID-19. Specimen: peripheral blood. The V gene is TRBV13, the J gene TRBJ1-5; D ambiguous. The DNA of the CDR3 is TGTGCCAGCAGCTCGAGTGAGGGTCAGCCCCAGCATTTT. Encoded protein: CASSSSEGQPQHF.